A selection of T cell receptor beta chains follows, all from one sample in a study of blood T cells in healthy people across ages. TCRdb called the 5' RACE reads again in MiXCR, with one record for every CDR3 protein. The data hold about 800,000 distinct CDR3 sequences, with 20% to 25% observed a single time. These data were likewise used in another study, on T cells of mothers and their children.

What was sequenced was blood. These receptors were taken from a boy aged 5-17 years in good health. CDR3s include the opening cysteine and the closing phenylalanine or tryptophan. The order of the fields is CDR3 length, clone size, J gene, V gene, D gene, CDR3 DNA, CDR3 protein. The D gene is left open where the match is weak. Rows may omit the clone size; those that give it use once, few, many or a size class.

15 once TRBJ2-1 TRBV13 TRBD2 TGTGCCAGCAGCTTAGTAAGCGGGGTTAACAATGAGCAGTTCTTC CASSLVSGVNNEQFF
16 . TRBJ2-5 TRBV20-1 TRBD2 TGCAGTGCTAACCTAGGGACTAGCGTCTACCAAGAGACCCAGTACTTC CSANLGTSVYQETQYF
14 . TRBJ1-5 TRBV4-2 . TGTGCCAGCAGCCAAGTTTCAGGGAATCAGCCCCAGCATTTT CASSQVSGNQPQHF
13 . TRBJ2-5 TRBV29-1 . TGCAGCGTTGACGCATCGTCCGGGGAGACCCAGTACTTC CSVDASSGETQYF
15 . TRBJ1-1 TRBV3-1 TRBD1 TGTGCCAGCAGCCAAGTGGGACAGGGAGCCACTGAAGCTTTCTTT CASSQVGQGATEAFF
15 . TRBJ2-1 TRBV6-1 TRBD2 TGTGCCAGCAGTGAGGGACTAGCGGATTACAATGAGCAGTTCTTC CASSEGLADYNEQFF
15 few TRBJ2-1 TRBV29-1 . TGCAGCGTTGAAGATAGGGGGAACGGCAACAATGAGCAGTTCTTC CSVEDRGNGNNEQFF
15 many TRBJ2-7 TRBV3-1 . TGTGCCAGCAGCCAAGATTTTCGAGGAACCTACGAGCAGTACTTC CASSQDFRGTYEQYF
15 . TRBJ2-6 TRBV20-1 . TGCAGTGCTAGAGACAGGGTCTCTGGGGCCAACGTCCTGACTTTC CSARDRVSGANVLTF
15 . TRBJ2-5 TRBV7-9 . TGTGCCAGCAGCTTAGTAGGGGACTACCAAGAGACCCAGTACTTC CASSLVGDYQETQYF
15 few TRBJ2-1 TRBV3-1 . TGTGCCAGCAGCCAAGCATGGGGGGTCTACAATGAGCAGTCCTTC CASSQAWGVYNEQSF
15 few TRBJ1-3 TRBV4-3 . TGCGCCAGCAGCCAAGGAGAGGGAGCGGGAAACACCATATATTTT CASSQGEGAGNTIYF
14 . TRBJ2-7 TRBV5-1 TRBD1 TGCGCCAGCAGCGCGGGACAGGTCACAGCCGAGCAGTACTTC CASSAGQVTAEQYF
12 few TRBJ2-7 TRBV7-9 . TGTGCCAGTGCAGGGGTGGACTACGAGCAGTACTTC CASAGVDYEQYF
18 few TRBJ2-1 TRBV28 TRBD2 TGTGCCAGCAGTAACGGAGCGGGAGAGCGGAAGTTCGACAATGAGCAGTTCTTC CASSNGAGERKFDNEQFF
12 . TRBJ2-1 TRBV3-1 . TGTGCCAGCAGCCAAGCGATCAATGAGCAGTTCTTC CASSQAINEQFF
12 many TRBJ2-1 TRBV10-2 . TGCGCCAGCAGTGACAGGGGAAATGAGCAGTTCTTC CASSDRGNEQFF
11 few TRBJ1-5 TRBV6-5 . TGTGCCAGCGTGGGTGGACAGCCCCAGCATTTT CASVGGQPQHF
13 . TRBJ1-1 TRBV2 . TGTGCCAGCAGCGAACTCCAGAACACTGAAGCTTTCTTT CASSELQNTEAFF
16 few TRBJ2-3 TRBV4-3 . TGCGCCAGCAGCCAAGACGAGACAACTAGCACAGATACGCAGTATTTT CASSQDETTSTDTQYF
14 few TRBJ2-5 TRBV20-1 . TGCAGTGCTAGAGTGCTAGGATTCCAAGAGACCCAGTACTTC CSARVLGFQETQYF
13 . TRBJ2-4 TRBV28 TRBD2 TGTGCCTGCAGTTTTCCCGGGGGGAACATTCAGTACTTC CACSFPGGNIQYF
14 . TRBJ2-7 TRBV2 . TGTGCCAGCGTAACGGGGAAAGGCACCTACGAGCAGTACTTC CASVTGKGTYEQYF
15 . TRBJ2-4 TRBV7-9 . TGTGCCCCCCTGGGACCGAAACTAGCCAAAAACATTCAGTACTTC CAPLGPKLAKNIQYF
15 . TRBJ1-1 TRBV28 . TGTGCCAGCAGTAATACCGGGACCGGGAAGACTGAAGCTTTCTTT CASSNTGTGKTEAFF
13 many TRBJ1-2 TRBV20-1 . TGCAGTGCGAGTAGCGGGAATAACTATGGCTACACCTTC CSASSGNNYGYTF
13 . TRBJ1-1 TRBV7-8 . TGTGCCAGCAGCTCTGGGCCCGGGGCTGAAGCTTTCTTT CASSSGPGAEAFF
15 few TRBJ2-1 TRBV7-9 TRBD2 TGTGCCAGCAGCTTCGGACTAGCGGAGGACAATGAGCAGTTCTTC CASSFGLAEDNEQFF
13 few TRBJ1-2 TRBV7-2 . TGTGCCAGCAGCCCCGACTTTACGTATGGCTACACCTTC CASSPDFTYGYTF
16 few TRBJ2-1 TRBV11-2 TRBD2 TGTGCCAGCAGCTTTATCGGGGCGGGAGGTGCGAATGAGCAGTTCTTC CASSFIGAGGANEQFF
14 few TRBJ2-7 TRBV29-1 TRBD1 TGCAGCGTTGGACAGGGCGCCTCGACCTACGAGCAGTACTTC CSVGQGASTYEQYF
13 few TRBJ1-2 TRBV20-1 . TGCAGTGCTAGACCCGGACTCAACTATGGCTACACCTTC CSARPGLNYGYTF
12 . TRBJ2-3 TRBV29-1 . TGCAGCGGCGACCCCAGCGAAGATACGCAGTATTTT CSGDPSEDTQYF
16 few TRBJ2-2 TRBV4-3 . TGCGCCAGCAGCCAAGGGCAGGGGATCCTCACCGGGGAGCTGTTTTTT CASSQGQGILTGELFF
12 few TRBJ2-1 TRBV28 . TGTGCCAGCGGGGGCTCCTACAATGAGCAGTTCTTC CASGGSYNEQFF
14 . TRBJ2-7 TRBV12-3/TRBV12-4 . TGTGCCAGCAGGCTAACAGGGAGAGACTTCGAGCAGTACTTC CASRLTGRDFEQYF
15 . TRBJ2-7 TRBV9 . TGTGCCAGCAGCTCCCGACCCGAGCGAGGGGGCGAGCAGTACTTC CASSSRPERGGEQYF
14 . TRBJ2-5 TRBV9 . TGTGCCAGCAGCGAGACTAGATTTGGCGAGACCCAGTACTTC CASSETRFGETQYF
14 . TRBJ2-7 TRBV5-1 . TGCGCCAGCAGCTTAACAGTAACCTCCTACGAGCAGTACTTC CASSLTVTSYEQYF
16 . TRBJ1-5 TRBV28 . TGTGCCAGCAGTTTATGGGCCAGCATAGGCAATCAGCCCCAGCATTTT CASSLWASIGNQPQHF
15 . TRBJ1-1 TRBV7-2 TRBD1 TGTGCCAGCAGCTTATTGCCAGGGGGCCTCACTGAAGCTTTCTTT CASSLLPGGLTEAFF
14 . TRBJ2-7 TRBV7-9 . TGTGCCAGCAGCTTACCTGGGGGAAAGTACGAGCAGTACTTC CASSLPGGKYEQYF
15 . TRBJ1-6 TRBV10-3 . TGTGCCATCAGGGGGGACACCCTTAGGAAGTCACCCCTCCACTTT CAIRGDTLRKSPLHF
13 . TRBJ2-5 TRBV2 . TGTGCCAGCCGCGGACGTCTCCAAGGGACCCAGTACTTC CASRGRLQGTQYF
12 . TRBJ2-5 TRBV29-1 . TGCAGCGGATGGGACATCCAAGAGGCCCAGTACTTC CSGWDIQEAQYF
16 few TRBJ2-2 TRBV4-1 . TGCGCCAGCAGCGTCAATACGCACGGAGATAGCGGGGAGCTGTTTTTT CASSVNTHGDSGELFF
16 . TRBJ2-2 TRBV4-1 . TGCGCCAGCAGCCAAACGGGGACTCCGGCAACCGGGGAGCTGTTTTTT CASSQTGTPATGELFF
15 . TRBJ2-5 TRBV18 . TGTGCCAGCTCATTTACAGGGAGCCCCCCGGAGAGCCAGTACTTC CASSFTGSPPESQYF
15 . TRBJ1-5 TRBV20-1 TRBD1 TGCAGTGCTAGAGAACAGGGGGCTAGATGGCAGCCCCAGCATTTT CSAREQGARWQPQHF
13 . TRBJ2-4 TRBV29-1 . TGCAGCGTTGAAGGGGGGGCAGGAAACATTCAGTACTTC CSVEGGAGNIQYF
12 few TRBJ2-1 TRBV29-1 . TGCAGCAACCGGGGCCCCTACAATGAGCAGTTCTTC CSNRGPYNEQFF
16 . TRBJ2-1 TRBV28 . TGTGCCAGCAGTTTATGGGGGGGGCCCTCGGGCAATGAGCAGTTCTTC CASSLWGGPSGNEQFF
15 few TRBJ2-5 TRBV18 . TGTGCCAGCTCACCACGAAGGGCGTCTCAAGAGACCCAGTACTTC CASSPRRASQETQYF
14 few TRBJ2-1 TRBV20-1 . TGCAGTGCTATAGAGGGGGGGGCCTACAATGAGCAGTTCTTC CSAIEGGAYNEQFF
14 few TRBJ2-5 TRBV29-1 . TGCAGCGTTGGTTCGTTAGAACTACTTGAGACCCAGTACTTC CSVGSLELLETQYF
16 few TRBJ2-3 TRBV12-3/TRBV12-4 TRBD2 TGTGCCAGCAGTGGCTCGGCGGGAGGACTCACAGATACGCAGTATTTT CASSGSAGGLTDTQYF
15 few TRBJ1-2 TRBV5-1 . TGCGCCAGCAGCTTGGCAGGGGATGCTAGGGCGGGCTACACCTTC CASSLAGDARAGYTF